The source of this T cell receptor beta chain is a study of T cell responses to AZD1222 COVID-19 vaccine. After removal of 4 bases from V and 2 bases from J, the junction contained 5 bases not matched to a gene. Germline V gives CDR1 LGHDT, CDR2 YNNKEL (reference sequence). The CDR3 runs 14 residues. Note on this clone: Its antigen remains unidentified.

Clones were sequenced by immunoSEQ multiplex PCR, and TCRdb holds only the in-frame ones, with some missing. The table lists almost 80,000 clones, 87% of them singletons. Study-level findings and limits: Spike-wide vaccine-associated CD4 TCRs dominated at 160-218 and 743-854. The donor group comprised mostly white British people and more females; the analysis possibly underestimated clonal diversity. The breadth and depth of Spike-specific TCRs increased once two AZD1222 doses had been given.

This chain uses TRBV3-1 (or the pseudogene TRBV3-2) with TRBJ2-7, with TRBD2 matching 7 bases. This clonotype was obtained from an adult in good health. The sample in question was peripheral blood, obtained on day 0 of AZD1222 vaccination. DNA of the CDR3: TGTGCCAGCAGCCCCCGGGACTACACCTACGAGCAGTACTTC. It encodes CASSPRDYTYEQYF.